This is a list of T cell receptor beta chains from one sample in a study of T cell responses to AZD1222 COVID-19 vaccine. The repertoire was sequenced with immunoSEQ multiplex PCR; TCRdb's copy has only in-frame clones and lacks some. The sample comprises tens of thousands of clones, roughly 90% of which are singletons, and 4% to 5.5% rests with the top ten. Sequenced material: peripheral blood, taken 28 days after the second AZD1222 dose. All receptors come from an adult who received the AZD1222 COVID-19 vaccine. CDR3s include the opening cysteine and the closing phenylalanine or tryptophan. D genes are given only for firm matches. Not all rows give a size; the values are once, few, many and, for expanded clones, a class.

D	size	V	J	length	CDR3	DNA
TRBD1	many	TRBV7-6	TRBJ2-2	15	CASSLVGQHTGELFF	TGTGCCAGCAGCTTAGTGGGACAGCACACCGGGGAGCTGTTTTTT
NA	NA	TRBV7-2	TRBJ2-5	13	CASIRGIGETQYF	TGTGCCAGCATTAGGGGAATAGGGGAGACCCAGTACTTC
TRBD1	NA	TRBV19	TRBJ1-5	15	CASSTDRGSTQPQHF	TGTGCCAGTAGTACCGACAGGGGGAGTACTCAGCCCCAGCATTTT
NA	NA	TRBV28	TRBJ2-2	14	CASSPSQGTGELFF	TGTGCCAGCAGTCCCTCGCAGGGGACCGGGGAGCTGTTTTTT
NA	NA	TRBV6-5	TRBJ2-7	14	CASITGAGNYEQYF	TGTGCCAGCATCACGGGTGCTGGTAACTACGAGCAGTACTTC
NA	NA	TRBV28	TRBJ1-1	11	CASKVNTEAFF	TGTGCCAGCAAGGTGAACACTGAAGCTTTCTTT
NA	NA	TRBV6-1	TRBJ1-2	14	CASSELIENYGYTF	TGTGCCAGCAGTGAGTTGATCGAAAACTATGGCTACACCTTC
NA	NA	TRBV2	TRBJ2-3	16	CASSVGGRGSADTQYF	TGTGCCAGCAGTGTTGGCGGCAGGGGCTCGGCAGATACGCAGTATTTT
NA	NA	TRBV7-2	TRBJ2-2	18	CASRPPIQAGAPTGELFF	TGTGCCAGCAGACCCCCGATCCAGGCAGGGGCCCCAACCGGGGAGCTGTTTTTT
NA	NA	TRBV10-2	TRBJ2-7	15	CASSERGGGPDEQYF	TGCGCCAGCAGTGAGAGGGGGGGAGGGCCTGACGAGCAGTACTTC
TRBD1	NA	TRBV4-1	TRBJ1-4	14	CASSQGTGSEKLFF	TGCGCCAGCAGCCAAGGGACAGGGAGTGAAAAACTGTTTTTT
TRBD2	few	TRBV7-9	TRBJ2-7	16	CASSKNSGSSSYEQYF	TGTGCCAGCAGCAAAAACAGCGGGAGCAGCTCCTACGAGCAGTACTTC
TRBD1	NA	TRBV19	TRBJ2-2	14	CASSRDRNTGELFF	TGTGCCAGTAGTAGGGACAGGAACACCGGGGAGCTGTTTTTT
NA	NA	TRBV30	TRBJ1-2	13	CAWSEGQAYGYTF	TGTGCCTGGAGTGAGGGGCAAGCCTATGGCTACACCTTC
NA	NA	TRBV19	TRBJ2-3	15	CASSIEGKGTDTQYF	TGTGCCAGTAGTATAGAGGGGAAAGGCACAGATACGCAGTATTTT
NA	NA	TRBV10-3	TRBJ1-6	17	CAIKTEIKTGENSPLHF	TGTGCCATCAAGACCGAGATTAAGACAGGAGAAAATTCACCCCTCCACTTT
NA	NA	TRBV28	TRBJ1-1	16	CASSLRRGGRIWEAFF	TGTGCCAGCAGCCTCCGGAGGGGGGGGCGAATTTGGGAAGCTTTCTTT
NA	NA	TRBV4-3	TRBJ2-2	14	CASSQFKGTGELFF	TGCGCCAGCAGCCAATTCAAAGGCACCGGGGAGCTGTTTTTT
NA	NA	TRBV5-1	TRBJ1-1	14	CASSLVQGGTEAFF	TGCGCCAGCAGCTTGGTACAGGGCGGCACTGAAGCTTTCTTT
TRBD1	NA	TRBV9	TRBJ1-3	18	CASSLHSTGAATGNTIYF	TGTGCCAGCAGCCTCCACTCGACAGGGGCGGCAACTGGAAACACCATATATTTT
TRBD2	once	TRBV7-2	TRBJ2-5	18	CASSGRVWREGPQETQYF	TGTGCCAGCAGCGGACGGGTTTGGCGGGAGGGCCCCCAAGAGACCCAGTACTTC
NA	NA	TRBV11-3	TRBJ2-3	15	CASSLWWGATDTQYF	TGTGCCAGCAGCCTGTGGTGGGGGGCCACAGATACGCAGTATTTT
NA	NA	TRBV11-2	TRBJ2-1	12	CASSLSVNEQFF	TGTGCCAGCAGCTTATCCGTCAATGAGCAGTTCTTC
NA	NA	TRBV7-3	TRBJ1-2	15	CASSLRDAAADGYTF	TGTGCCAGCAGCTTGAGAGATGCAGCCGCCGATGGCTACACCTTC
TRBD1	NA	TRBV10-3	TRBJ1-3	16	CAISAGQGRSGNTIYF	TGTGCCATCAGTGCCGGACAGGGGCGGTCTGGAAACACCATATATTTT
NA	once	TRBV19	TRBJ1-1	13	CASSAEGGTEAFF	TGTGCCAGTAGTGCGGAGGGGGGCACTGAAGCTTTCTTT
TRBD1	NA	TRBV5-1	TRBJ1-1	15	CASSLGTGVTTEAFF	TGCGCCAGCAGCTTGGGGACAGGGGTAACCACTGAAGCTTTCTTT
NA	NA	TRBV30	TRBJ1-5	14	CAWTPGAENQPQHF	TGTGCCTGGACCCCGGGGGCCGAGAATCAGCCCCAGCATTTT
NA	NA	TRBV7-8	TRBJ1-5	14	CASSLRLQGQPQHF	TGTGCCAGCAGCCTTCGCCTACAGGGCCAGCCCCAGCATTTT
TRBD1	few	TRBV28	TRBJ1-5	14	CASSTGDRNQPQHF	TGTGCCAGCAGTACAGGGGACAGGAATCAGCCCCAGCATTTT
NA	NA	TRBV9	TRBJ2-1	15	CASSVAGTGYNEQFF	TGTGCCAGCAGCGTAGCCGGTACCGGGTACAATGAGCAGTTCTTC
NA	NA	TRBV25-1	TRBJ2-7	13	CASSESGVREQYF	TGTGCCAGCAGTGAATCGGGGGTCAGGGAGCAGTACTTC
NA	NA	TRBV3-1/TRBV3-2	TRBJ2-5	15	CASSRMGEVAETQYF	TGTGCCAGCAGCAGGATGGGGGAGGTAGCAGAGACCCAGTACTTC
NA	once	TRBV5-4	TRBJ2-1	17	CASSLGSRRDAGNEQFF	TGTGCCAGCAGCTTGGGCTCCAGGCGGGATGCGGGGAATGAGCAGTTCTTC
TRBD1	NA	TRBV5-1	TRBJ1-2	13	CASRSGSGGGYTF	TGCGCCAGCAGGAGTGGGTCAGGGGGCGGCTACACCTTC
NA	NA	TRBV5-5	TRBJ2-7	12	CASSLTGLEQYF	TGTGCCAGCAGCTTGACGGGCCTCGAGCAGTACTTC
NA	once	TRBV28	TRBJ2-7	13	CASSPRDTYEQYF	TGTGCCAGCAGTCCCCGGGACACCTACGAGCAGTACTTC
NA	NA	TRBV30	TRBJ1-2	11	CAGGLIYGYTF	TGTGCCGGGGGGCTTATCTATGGCTACACCTTC
TRBD1	NA	TRBV25-1	TRBJ1-6	15	CASSPPTGLNSPLHF	TGTGCCAGCTCCCCCCCGACAGGGTTGAATTCACCCCTCCACTTT
TRBD1	NA	TRBV19	TRBJ2-5	16	CASSMWTGDRGETQYF	TGTGCCAGTAGTATGTGGACAGGGGATCGAGGAGAGACCCAGTACTTC
TRBD2	NA	TRBV19	TRBJ2-1	15	CASSIVTSGDNEQFF	TGTGCCAGTAGTATAGTGACTAGCGGCGACAATGAGCAGTTCTTC
TRBD2	NA	TRBV10-1	TRBJ2-1	15	CASRTGTSGTDEQFF	TGCGCCAGCAGAACCGGGACTAGCGGGACGGATGAGCAGTTCTTC
NA	NA	TRBV2	TRBJ1-2	16	CASSGVEGTPNYGYTF	TGTGCCAGCAGTGGGGTTGAGGGAACACCCAACTATGGCTACACCTTC
NA	NA	TRBV7-6	TRBJ2-1	16	CASSLEPGRARNEQFF	TGTGCCAGCAGCCTTGAGCCGGGACGGGCAAGGAATGAGCAGTTCTTC